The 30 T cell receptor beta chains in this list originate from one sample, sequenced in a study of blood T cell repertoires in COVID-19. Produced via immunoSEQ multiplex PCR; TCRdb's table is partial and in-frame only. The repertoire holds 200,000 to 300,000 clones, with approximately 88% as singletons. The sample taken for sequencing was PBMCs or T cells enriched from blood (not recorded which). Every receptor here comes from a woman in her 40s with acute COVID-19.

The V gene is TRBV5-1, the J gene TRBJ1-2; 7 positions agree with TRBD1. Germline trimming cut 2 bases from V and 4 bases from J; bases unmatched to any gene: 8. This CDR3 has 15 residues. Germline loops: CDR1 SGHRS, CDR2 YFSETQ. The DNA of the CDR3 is TGCGCCAGCAGCTTACAGGGCAGGGGGTTCTATGGCTACACCTTC. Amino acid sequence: CASSLQGRGFYGYTF.

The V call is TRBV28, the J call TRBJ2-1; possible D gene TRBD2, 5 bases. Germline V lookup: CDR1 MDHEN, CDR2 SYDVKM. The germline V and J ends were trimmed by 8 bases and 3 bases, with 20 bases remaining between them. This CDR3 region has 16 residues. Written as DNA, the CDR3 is TGTGCCAGCTACCCCCGCGCAGTGGGAGACTACAATGAGCAGTTCTTC. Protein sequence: CASYPRAVGDYNEQFF.

The DNA of the CDR3 is TGTGCCAGTAGTATAGATTGGGGCAGTCGGCCCCTCCACTTT. It codes for CASSIDWGSRPLHF. The genes are TRBV19 and TRBJ1-6; a possible D gene is TRBD1 (5 bases). Trimming pared 0 bases from V and 13 bases from J, leaving 13 bases between. Germline CDR1 LNHDA, CDR2 SQIVND (reference sequence). The CDR3 runs to 14 residues. The whole variable domain, remainder taken from reference TRBV19 and TRBJ1-6, is DGGITQSPKYLFRKEGQNVTLSCEQNLNHDAMYWYRQDPGQGLRLIYYSQIVNDFQKGDIAEGYSVSREKKESFPLTVTSAQKNPTAFYLCASSIDWGSRPLHFGNGTRLTVT.

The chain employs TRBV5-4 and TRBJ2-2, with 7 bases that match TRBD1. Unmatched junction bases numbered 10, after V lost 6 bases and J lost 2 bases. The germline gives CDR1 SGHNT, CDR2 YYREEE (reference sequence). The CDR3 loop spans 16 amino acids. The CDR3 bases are TGTGCCAGCACACTAGACAGGGCCTTAAACACCGGGGAGCTGTTTTTT. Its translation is CASTLDRALNTGELFF.

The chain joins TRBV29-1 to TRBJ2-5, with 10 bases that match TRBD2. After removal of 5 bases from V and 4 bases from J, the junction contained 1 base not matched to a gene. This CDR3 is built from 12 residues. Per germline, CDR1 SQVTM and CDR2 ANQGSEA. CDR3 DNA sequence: TGCAGCGTTTTAGCGGGAGGAGAGACCCAGTACTTC. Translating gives CSVLAGGETQYF.

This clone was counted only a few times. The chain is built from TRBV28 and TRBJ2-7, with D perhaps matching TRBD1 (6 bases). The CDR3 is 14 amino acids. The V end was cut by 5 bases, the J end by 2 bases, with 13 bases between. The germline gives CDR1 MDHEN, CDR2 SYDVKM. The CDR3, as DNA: TGTGCCAGCAGTACCAGGGGTGGGACCTACGAGCAGTACTTC. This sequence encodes CASSTRGGTYEQYF.

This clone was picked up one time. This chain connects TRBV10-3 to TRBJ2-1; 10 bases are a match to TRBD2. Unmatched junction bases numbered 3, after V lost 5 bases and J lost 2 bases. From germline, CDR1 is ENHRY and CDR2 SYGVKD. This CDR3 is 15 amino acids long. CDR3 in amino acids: CAISKREGPYNEQFF. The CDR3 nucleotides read TGTGCCATCAGTAAGCGGGAGGGCCCCTACAATGAGCAGTTCTTC.

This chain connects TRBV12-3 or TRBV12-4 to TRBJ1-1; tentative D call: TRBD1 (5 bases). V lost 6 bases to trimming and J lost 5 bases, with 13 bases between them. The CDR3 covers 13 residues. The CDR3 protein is CASRPQGRTEAFF. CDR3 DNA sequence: TGTGCCAGCAGACCTCAGGGAAGGACTGAAGCTTTCTTT.

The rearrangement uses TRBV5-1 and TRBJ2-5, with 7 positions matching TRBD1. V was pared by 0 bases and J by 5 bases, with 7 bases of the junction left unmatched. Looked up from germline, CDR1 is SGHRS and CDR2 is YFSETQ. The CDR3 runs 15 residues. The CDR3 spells CASSLGTGGFETQYF. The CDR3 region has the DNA TGCGCCAGCAGCTTGGGGACAGGCGGGTTCGAGACCCAGTACTTC.

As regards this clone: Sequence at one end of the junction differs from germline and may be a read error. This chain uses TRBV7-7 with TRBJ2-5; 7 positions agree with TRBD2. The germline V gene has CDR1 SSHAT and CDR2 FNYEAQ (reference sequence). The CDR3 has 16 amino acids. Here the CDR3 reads CASSLFAGESRETQYF. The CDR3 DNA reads TGTGCTAGCAGCTTATTTGCGGGAGAATCACGAGAGACCCAGTACTTC. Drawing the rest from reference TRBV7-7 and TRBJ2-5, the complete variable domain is GAGVSQSPRYKVTKRGQDVTLRCDPISSHATLYWYQQALGQGPEFLTYFNYEAQPDKSGLPSDRFSAERPEGSISTLTIQRTEQRDSAMYRCASSLFAGESRETQYFGPGTRLLVL.

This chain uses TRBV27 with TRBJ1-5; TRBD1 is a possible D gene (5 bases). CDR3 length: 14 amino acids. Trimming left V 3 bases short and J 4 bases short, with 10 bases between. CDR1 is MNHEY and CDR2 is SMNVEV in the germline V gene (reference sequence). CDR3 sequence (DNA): TGTGCCAGCAGTTTGGAAAGGGGAAATCAGCCCCAGCATTTT. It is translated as CASSLERGNQPQHF.

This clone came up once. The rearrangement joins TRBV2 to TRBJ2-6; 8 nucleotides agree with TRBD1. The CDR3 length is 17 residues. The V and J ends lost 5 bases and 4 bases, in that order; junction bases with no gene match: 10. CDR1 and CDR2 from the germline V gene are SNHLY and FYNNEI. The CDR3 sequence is CASSPRTGSSGANVLTF. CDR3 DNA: TGTGCCAGCAGTCCTAGGACAGGGTCCTCCGGGGCCAACGTCCTGACTTTC.

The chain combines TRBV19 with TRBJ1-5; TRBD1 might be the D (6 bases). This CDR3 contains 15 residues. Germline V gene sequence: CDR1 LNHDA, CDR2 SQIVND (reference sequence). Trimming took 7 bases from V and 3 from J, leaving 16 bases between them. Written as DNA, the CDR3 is TGTGCCAGTAAGGGGGACGGTTGGAACAATCAGCCCCAGCATTTT. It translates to CASKGDGWNNQPQHF.

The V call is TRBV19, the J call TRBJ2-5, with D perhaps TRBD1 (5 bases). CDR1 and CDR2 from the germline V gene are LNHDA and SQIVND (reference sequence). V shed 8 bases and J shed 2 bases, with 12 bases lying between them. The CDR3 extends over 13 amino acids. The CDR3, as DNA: TGTGCCAGTCAAGAAGGGGTTCAAGAGACCCAGTACTTC. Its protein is CASQEGVQETQYF.

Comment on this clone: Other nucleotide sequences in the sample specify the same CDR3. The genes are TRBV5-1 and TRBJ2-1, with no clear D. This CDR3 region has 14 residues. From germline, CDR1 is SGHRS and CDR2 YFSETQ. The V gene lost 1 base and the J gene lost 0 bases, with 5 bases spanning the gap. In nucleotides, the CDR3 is TGCGCCAGCAGCTTGTACAGCTCCTACAATGAGCAGTTCTTC. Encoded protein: CASSLYSSYNEQFF.

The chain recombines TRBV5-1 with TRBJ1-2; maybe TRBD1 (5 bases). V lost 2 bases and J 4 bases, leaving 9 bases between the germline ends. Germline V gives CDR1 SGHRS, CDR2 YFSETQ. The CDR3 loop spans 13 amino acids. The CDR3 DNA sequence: TGCGCCAGCAGCTTACAGGAAGGCTATGGCTACACCTTC. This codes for CASSLQEGYGYTF.

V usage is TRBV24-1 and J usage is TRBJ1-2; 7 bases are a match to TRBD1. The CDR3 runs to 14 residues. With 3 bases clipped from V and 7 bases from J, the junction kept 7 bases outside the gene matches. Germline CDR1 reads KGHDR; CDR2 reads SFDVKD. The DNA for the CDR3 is TGTGCCACCAGTGATCCGGACAGGTTAGGTGGCTACACCTTC. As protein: CATSDPDRLGGYTF.

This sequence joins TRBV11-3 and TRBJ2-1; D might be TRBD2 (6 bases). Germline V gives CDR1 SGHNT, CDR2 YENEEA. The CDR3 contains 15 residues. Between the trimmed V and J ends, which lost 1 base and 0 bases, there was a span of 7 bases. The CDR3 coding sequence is TGTGCCAGCAGCTTAGCGGGGGACTCCTACAATGAGCAGTTCTTC. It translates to CASSLAGDSYNEQFF.

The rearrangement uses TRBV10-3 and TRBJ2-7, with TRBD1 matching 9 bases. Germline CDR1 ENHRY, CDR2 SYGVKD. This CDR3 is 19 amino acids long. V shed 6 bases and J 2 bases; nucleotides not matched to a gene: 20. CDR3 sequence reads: CAISVQGASDSYGAYEQYV. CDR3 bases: TGTGCCATCAGCGTACAGGGGGCAAGTGATTCCTATGGCGCCTACGAGCAGTACGTC.

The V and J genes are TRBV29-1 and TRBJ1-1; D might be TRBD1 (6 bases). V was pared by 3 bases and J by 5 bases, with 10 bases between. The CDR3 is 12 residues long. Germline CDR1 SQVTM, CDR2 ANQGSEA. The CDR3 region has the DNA TGCAGCGTTGACAGGGGCGAAACTGAAGCTTTCTTT. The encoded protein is CSVDRGETEAFF.

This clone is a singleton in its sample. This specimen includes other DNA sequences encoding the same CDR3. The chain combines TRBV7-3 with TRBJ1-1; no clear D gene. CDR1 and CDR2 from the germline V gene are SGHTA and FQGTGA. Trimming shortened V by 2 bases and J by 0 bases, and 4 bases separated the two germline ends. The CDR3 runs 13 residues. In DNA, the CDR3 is TGTGCCAGCAGCTTATCAGTGAACACTGAAGCTTTCTTT. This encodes CASSLSVNTEAFF.

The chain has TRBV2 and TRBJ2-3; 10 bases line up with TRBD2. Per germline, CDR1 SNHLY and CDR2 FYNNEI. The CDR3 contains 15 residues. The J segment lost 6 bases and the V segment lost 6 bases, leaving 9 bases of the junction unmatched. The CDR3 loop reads CASRRGGTSADTQYF. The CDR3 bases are TGTGCCAGCAGGCGCGGTGGGACTAGCGCGGATACGCAGTATTTT.

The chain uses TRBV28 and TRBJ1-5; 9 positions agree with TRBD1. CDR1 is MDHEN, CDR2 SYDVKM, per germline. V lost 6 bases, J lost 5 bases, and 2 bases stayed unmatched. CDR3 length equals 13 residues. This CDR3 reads CASRWTGDQPQHF. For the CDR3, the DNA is TGTGCCAGCAGATGGACAGGGGATCAGCCCCAGCATTTT.

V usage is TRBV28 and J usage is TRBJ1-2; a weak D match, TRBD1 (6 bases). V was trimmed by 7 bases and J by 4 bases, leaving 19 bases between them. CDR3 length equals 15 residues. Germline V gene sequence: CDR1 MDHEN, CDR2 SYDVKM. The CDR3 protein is CASTTGYGTLYGYTF. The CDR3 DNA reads TGTGCCAGCACCACAGGGTACGGGACGCTCTATGGCTACACCTTC.

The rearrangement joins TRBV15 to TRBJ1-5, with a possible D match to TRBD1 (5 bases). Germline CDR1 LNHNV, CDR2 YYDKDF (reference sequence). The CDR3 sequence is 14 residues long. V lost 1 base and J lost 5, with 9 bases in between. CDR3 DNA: TGTGCCACCAGCAGAGGCAAACAGGATCAGCCCCAGCATTTT. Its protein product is CATSRGKQDQPQHF.

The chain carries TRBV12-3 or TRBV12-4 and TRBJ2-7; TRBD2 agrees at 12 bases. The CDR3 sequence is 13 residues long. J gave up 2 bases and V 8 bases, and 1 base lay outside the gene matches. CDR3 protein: CASRTSGTYEQYF. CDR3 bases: TGTGCCAGCCGGACTAGCGGGACCTACGAGCAGTACTTC.

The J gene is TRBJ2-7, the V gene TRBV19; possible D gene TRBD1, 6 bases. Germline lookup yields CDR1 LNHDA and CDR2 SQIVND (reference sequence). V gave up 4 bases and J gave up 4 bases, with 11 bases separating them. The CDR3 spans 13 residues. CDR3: CASSRGQTYEQYF. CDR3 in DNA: TGTGCCAGTAGTAGAGGACAGACTTACGAGCAGTACTTC.

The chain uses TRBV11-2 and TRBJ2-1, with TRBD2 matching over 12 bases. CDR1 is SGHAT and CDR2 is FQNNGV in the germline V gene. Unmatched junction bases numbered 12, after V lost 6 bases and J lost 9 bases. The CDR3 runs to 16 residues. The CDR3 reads CASRNVASGRASEQFF. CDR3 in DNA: TGTGCCAGCAGAAACGTGGCTAGCGGGAGGGCCTCTGAGCAGTTCTTC.

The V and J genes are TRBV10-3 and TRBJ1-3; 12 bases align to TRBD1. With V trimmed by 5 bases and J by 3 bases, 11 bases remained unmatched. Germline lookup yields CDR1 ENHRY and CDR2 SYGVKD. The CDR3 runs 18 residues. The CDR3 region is CAISRVAGQGAGGNTIYF. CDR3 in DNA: TGTGCCATCAGTCGAGTCGCGGGACAGGGGGCAGGTGGAAACACCATATATTTT.

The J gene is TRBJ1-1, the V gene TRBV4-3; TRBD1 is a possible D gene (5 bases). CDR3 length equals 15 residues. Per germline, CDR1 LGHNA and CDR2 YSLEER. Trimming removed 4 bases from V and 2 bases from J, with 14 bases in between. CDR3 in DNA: TGCGCCAGCAGCCCCAGGGCGGCTGACAACACTGAAGCTTTCTTT. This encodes CASSPRAADNTEAFF.